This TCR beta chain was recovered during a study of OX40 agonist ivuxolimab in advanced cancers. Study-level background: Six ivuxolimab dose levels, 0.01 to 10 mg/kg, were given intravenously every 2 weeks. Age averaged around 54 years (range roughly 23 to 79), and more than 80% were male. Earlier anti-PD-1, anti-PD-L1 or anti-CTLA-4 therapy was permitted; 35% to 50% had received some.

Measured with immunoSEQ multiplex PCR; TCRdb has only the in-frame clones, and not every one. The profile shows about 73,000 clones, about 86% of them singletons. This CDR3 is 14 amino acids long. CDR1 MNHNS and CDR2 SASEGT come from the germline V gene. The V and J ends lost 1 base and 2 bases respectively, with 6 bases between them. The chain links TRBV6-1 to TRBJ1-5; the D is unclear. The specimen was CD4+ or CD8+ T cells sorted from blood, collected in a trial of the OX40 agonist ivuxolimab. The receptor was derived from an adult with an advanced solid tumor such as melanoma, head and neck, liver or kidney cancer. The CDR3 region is CASSEGAGNQPQHF. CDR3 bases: TGTGCCAGCAGTGAAGGGGCCGGCAATCAGCCCCAGCATTTT.